The clone carrying this T cell receptor beta chain was counted only a few times. Its matching antigen is unknown. All of the isolated RNA was reverse transcribed, so expressed TCRB transcripts were sequenced. The repertoire was sequenced with immunoSEQ multiplex PCR; TCRdb's copy has only in-frame clones and lacks some. This sample has hundreds of thousands of clones; approximately 10% occur once, and the top ten carry 0.046%. The V gene's germline CDR1 is SGHRS and CDR2 YFSETQ. Trimming removed 0 bases from V and 6 bases from J, with 10 bases in between. This CDR3 is 14 amino acids long. The entry originates in a study of beta chain features in type 1 diabetes. General study findings and limits: There was a moderate but significant shortening of TCRB CDR3s in all four CD4+ subsets of Type 1 diabetes patients. Lower insertion and higher deletion counts appeared at VDJ junctions in type 1 diabetes patients.

This chain joins TRBV5-1 and TRBJ2-1, with D possibly TRBD1 on 5 matching bases. Sequencing used naive CD4+ T cells from blood. This TCR was recovered from a woman between 18 and 30 years old in good health. DNA of the CDR3: TGCGCCAGCAGCTTGGGGACCCAGGGCAATGAGCAGTTCTTC. It encodes CASSLGTQGNEQFF.